Below, 4 T cell receptor beta chains from the same sample are listed, as sequenced in a study of T cell responses to AZD1222 COVID-19 vaccine. Some clones are missing from TCRdb's copy, which holds only in-frame ones; the method was immunoSEQ multiplex PCR. The profile shows tens of thousands of clones, 70% to 80% of them singletons. Sequencing was performed on peripheral blood, taken 28 days after the second AZD1222 dose. Receptors were obtained from an adult who received the AZD1222 COVID-19 vaccine.

This sequence joins TRBV10-3 and TRBJ1-2, with D unclear. The CDR3 sequence is 12 residues long. V dropped 6 bases and J dropped 6 bases, with 11 bases sitting between them. The germline CDR1 and CDR2 sequences are ENHRY and SYGVKD. For the CDR3, the DNA is TGTGCCATCAGACTAGGGAGGCATGGCTACACCTTC. It encodes CAIRLGRHGYTF.

The rearrangement uses TRBV23-1 and TRBJ1-6, with no clear D. TRBV23-1 is an ORF, with its function uncertain. This CDR3 is 16 amino acids long. The germline V and J ends were trimmed by 0 bases and 6 bases, with 12 bases remaining between them. The CDR3 region has the DNA TGCGCCAGCAGTCAATCGGAAGGATTTAGTAATTCACCCCTCCACTTT. This codes for CASSQSEGFSNSPLHF.

In its sample, this clone is medium-sized. V usage is TRBV3-1 (or the pseudogene TRBV3-2) and J usage is TRBJ2-5; a possible D gene is TRBD2 (5 bases). This CDR3 spans 17 amino acids. The V gene lost 1 base and the J gene lost 5 bases, with 20 bases spanning the gap. Germline V gene data show CDR1 as LGHDT and CDR2 as YNNKEL (reference sequence). As DNA, the CDR3 is TGTGCCAGCAGCCAAGTTAGGGTCTGTGGACCGGGGGAGACCCAGTACTTC. It is translated as CASSQVRVCGPGETQYF.

CDR3 sequence: CASSKVPNTEAFF. CDR3 in DNA: TGTGCCAGCAGCAAAGTCCCTAACACTGAAGCTTTCTTT. The chain couples TRBV21-1 to TRBJ1-1. TRBV21-1 counts as a pseudogene. CDR3 length: 13 amino acids.